This entry lists 24 T cell receptor beta chains sequenced from one sample in a study of blood T cell repertoires in COVID-19 (TCRdb year 2020). To prepare the library, the immunoSEQ multiplex PCR assay was applied. Imported from immuneACCESS, the table was reduced by TCRdb to in-frame sequences with V and J called. These copies leave out some clones; in studies compared against another copy, an unresolved V gene accounts for under half, and the cause of the remainder is not known. Across this sample there are some 130,000 clones, with roughly 80% seen only once. About an eighth of the sample is in the top ten clones. Sequencing used peripheral blood. The source of these receptors is a woman aged 30 to 39 who had recovered from COVID-19.

This clone was picked up a small number of times. This chain connects TRBV6-2 or TRBV6-3 to TRBJ2-3, with a weak D call TRBD1 (5 bases). The CDR3 is 15 residues long. Germline-derived CDR1 and CDR2 are MNHEY and SVGEGT. Trimming cost V 2 bases and J 0 bases, with 9 bases left between them. CDR3 amino acids: CASSYVGASTDTQYF. The CDR3 bases are TGTGCCAGCAGTTACGTAGGGGCTAGCACAGATACGCAGTATTTT.

J is TRBJ2-7 and V is TRBV18, with 8 bases aligning to TRBD1. This CDR3 contains 15 residues. V was clipped by 3 bases and J by 6 bases; unmatched bases: 10. The germline CDR1 and CDR2 sequences are KGHSH and LQKENI. CDR3 loop: CASSPGQGSSGEQYF. The CDR3 DNA reads as TGTGCCAGCTCACCCGGACAGGGTAGTTCAGGCGAGCAGTACTTC.

The rearrangement links TRBV10-1 to TRBJ2-3; D might be TRBD1 (5 bases). The V end lost 5 bases, the J end lost 6 bases, and 15 bases lay between the germline ends. The CDR3 spans 14 residues. Germline V gene sequence: CDR1 WNHNN, CDR2 SYGVQD (reference sequence). CDR3 bases: TGCGCCAGCAGTCGCGACAGAGGCCGTGATACGCAGTATTTT. Protein product: CASSRDRGRDTQYF.

The chain couples TRBV19 to TRBJ2-3, with D tentatively TRBD2 (5 bases). The ends were cut back, 11 bases at V and 5 bases at J, with 20 bases in the middle. The length of the CDR3 is 14 residues. Germline lookup yields CDR1 LNHDA and CDR2 SQIVND (reference sequence). CDR3 in amino acids: CASRLGGSLDTQYF. The CDR3 bases are TGTGCCTCTCGTCTCGGAGGATCACTAGATACGCAGTATTTT.

The CDR3 DNA reads TGCGCCAGCAGCCAAAAAACAGGGGGCGTCACCATATATTTT. It translates to CASSQKTGGVTIYF. The V call is TRBV4-1, the J call TRBJ1-3; 9 bases map to TRBD1. The V segment lost 2 bases and the J segment 9 bases; nucleotides outside the gene matches: 5. Germline assignment: CDR1 MGHRA and CDR2 YSYEKL. This CDR3 region has 14 residues.

This chain links TRBV19 with TRBJ1-1, with D perhaps TRBD1 (6 bases). The CDR3 contains 15 residues. The germline V gene has CDR1 LNHDA and CDR2 SQIVND (reference sequence). The ends were cut back, 6 bases at V and 3 bases at J, with 17 bases in the middle. CDR3 in DNA: TGTGCCAGTAGCCTTTACAGGGAGGGTGACACTGAAGCTTTCTTT. It specifies CASSLYREGDTEAFF.

This clone occurred a few times. The chain couples TRBV19 to TRBJ2-3, with TRBD2 matching over 7 bases. V shed 4 bases and J 0 bases; nucleotides not matched to a gene: 7. The CDR3 consists of 16 residues. The germline CDR1 and CDR2 sequences are LNHDA and SQIVND (reference sequence). The CDR3 is CASSNSNSGSTDTQYF. DNA for the CDR3: TGTGCCAGTAGTAATTCGAATAGCGGGAGCACAGATACGCAGTATTTT. The full variable domain, completed using reference TRBV19 and TRBJ2-3, is DGGITQSPKYLFRKEGQNVTLSCEQNLNHDAMYWYRQDPGQGLRLIYYSQIVNDFQKGDIAEGYSVSREKKESFPLTVTSAQKNPTAFYLCASSNSNSGSTDTQYFGPGTRLTVL.

This chain links TRBV7-2 with TRBJ1-5; D remains unclear. The CDR3 is made up of 13 amino acids. The V end lost 1 base, the J end lost 4 bases, and 5 bases lay between the germline ends. Germline CDR1 SGHTA, CDR2 FQGNSA. The CDR3 region has the DNA TGTGCCAGCAGCTTAGATTTAAATCAGCCCCAGCATTTT. Residues: CASSLDLNQPQHF.

The chain is built from TRBV5-1 and TRBJ2-5; the D gene is possibly TRBD2 (6 bases). Germline V CDR1 and CDR2: SGHRS, YFSETQ. The CDR3 loop spans 16 amino acids. V lost 0 bases to trimming and J lost 4 bases, with 16 bases between them. The CDR3 DNA reads as TGCGCCAGCAGCTTGGGGGCGGAGGGATGGGGAGAGACCCAGTACTTC. Protein sequence: CASSLGAEGWGETQYF.

This clone was counted a few times. The chain has TRBV11-2 and TRBJ2-7, with TRBD2 matching over 9 bases. The ends lost 4 bases at V and 4 bases at J; junction bases unmatched: 5. There are 14 residues in the CDR3. Germline CDR1 reads SGHAT; CDR2 reads FQNNGV. CDR3 protein: CASSSSSGKYEQYF. The CDR3 DNA is TGTGCCAGCAGCTCTTCTAGCGGGAAGTACGAGCAGTACTTC.

This clone has a single count. The genes are TRBV10-3 and TRBJ2-3; D uncertain. V dropped 6 bases and J dropped 0 bases, with 16 bases sitting between them. Germline CDR1 and CDR2: ENHRY and SYGVKD. The CDR3 extends over 16 amino acids. CDR3 protein: CAIRTTTGVSTDTQYF. In nucleotides, the CDR3 is TGTGCCATCAGGACCACTACTGGAGTCAGCACAGATACGCAGTATTTT.

The chain employs TRBV7-2 and TRBJ1-2; a weak D match, TRBD1 (6 bases). Looked up from germline, CDR1 is SGHTA and CDR2 is FQGNSA. The CDR3 spans 15 residues. Trimming pared 0 bases from V and 8 bases from J, leaving 16 bases between. CDR3 sequence: CASSLAWGREQGYTF. For the CDR3, the DNA is TGTGCCAGCAGCTTAGCTTGGGGGCGGGAGCAGGGCTACACCTTC.

Note on this clone: Other DNA sequences within the sample encode an identical CDR3. The chain carries TRBV19 and TRBJ2-7; 8 bases align to TRBD1. The CDR3 has 15 amino acids. The germline V gene encodes CDR1 LNHDA and CDR2 SQIVND (reference sequence). After removal of 3 bases from V and 5 bases from J, the junction contained 9 bases not matched to a gene. In nucleotides, the CDR3 is TGTGCCAGTAGTATTTCAGGGGGCAAGAAGAACGAGCAGTACTTC. Translated, it gives CASSISGGKKNEQYF.

This sequence joins TRBV6-5 and TRBJ2-5, with unresolved D. Looked up from germline, CDR1 is MNHEY and CDR2 is SVGAGI. The CDR3 is 13 amino acids. Between the trimmed V and J ends, which lost 6 bases and 0 bases, there was a span of 8 bases. The CDR3 sequence: CASSPSYQETQYF. For the CDR3, the DNA is TGTGCCAGCAGCCCGAGTTACCAAGAGACCCAGTACTTC.

This chain connects TRBV7-9 to TRBJ1-5; no firm D call. Germline-derived CDR1 and CDR2 are SEHNR and FQNEAQ (reference sequence). The CDR3 totals 14 residues. V lost 2 bases and J 0 bases, leaving 5 bases between the germline ends. CDR3 sequence (DNA): TGTGCCAGCAGCTTATCTTATAGCAATCAGCCCCAGCATTTT. Protein: CASSLSYSNQPQHF.

V is TRBV7-9 and J is TRBJ1-6; 8 bases are a match to TRBD1. V was clipped by 6 bases and J by 10 bases; unmatched bases: 8. This CDR3 has 14 residues. Looked up from germline, CDR1 is SEHNR and CDR2 is FQNEAQ (reference sequence). CDR3 loop: CASRSSGQESPLHF. CDR3 sequence (DNA): TGTGCCAGCAGATCTTCGGGACAGGAGTCACCCCTCCACTTT. Supplemented by reference TRBV7-9 and TRBJ1-6, the full variable domain reads DTGVSQNPRHKITKRGQNVTFRCDPISEHNRLYWYRQTLGQGPEFLTYFQNEAQLEKSRLLSDRFSAERPKGSFSTLEIQRTEQGDSAMYLCASRSSGQESPLHFGNGTRLTVT.

J is TRBJ2-5 and V is TRBV14, with D tentatively TRBD1 (5 bases). The germline gives CDR1 SGHDN, CDR2 FVKESK. V was shortened by 0 bases and J by 7 bases, with 9 bases between the two germline ends. CDR3 size: 13 residues. The CDR3 nucleotides read TGTGCCAGCAGCCAAGATATTCAGGGGACCCAGTACTTC. Translating it yields CASSQDIQGTQYF.

In its sample, this clone was seen once. V is TRBV12-5 and J is TRBJ1-2; 11 bases are shared with TRBD1. The CDR3 has 16 residues. Losses at the gene ends were 5 bases for V and 4 bases for J; bases not matched to a gene: 9. Germline loops: CDR1 LGHNT, CDR2 FRNRAP. This CDR3 reads CASGLGTGGTAYGYTF. Written as DNA, the CDR3 is TGTGCTAGTGGTCTAGGGACAGGGGGAACAGCCTATGGCTACACCTTC. The whole variable domain, filled in from reference TRBV12-5 and TRBJ1-2, reads DARVTQTPRHKVTEMGQEVTMRCQPILGHNTVFWYRQTMMQGLELLAYFRNRAPLDDSGMPKDRFSAEMPDATLATLKIQPSEPRDSAVYFCASGLGTGGTAYGYTFGSGTRLTVV.

This rearrangement joins TRBV7-8 to TRBJ1-1; D is uncertain. Germline assignment: CDR1 SGHVS and CDR2 FQNEAQ. The CDR3 covers 12 residues. Trimming shortened V by 3 bases and J by 4 bases, and 6 bases separated the two germline ends. The chain's CDR3 is CASSFFITEAFF. CDR3 coding DNA: TGTGCCAGCAGCTTTTTCATCACTGAAGCTTTCTTT. The full variable domain, with the rest looked up from reference TRBV7-8 and TRBJ1-1, is GAGVSQSPRYKVAKRGQDVALRCDPISGHVSLFWYQQALGQGPEFLTYFQNEAQLDKSGLPSDRFFAERPEGSVSTLKIQRTQQEDSAVYLCASSFFITEAFFGQGTRLTVV.

This rearrangement joins TRBV10-3 to TRBJ2-1; D might be TRBD1 (5 bases). CDR3 length equals 13 residues. V was trimmed by 2 bases and J by 5 bases, leaving 7 bases between them. Germline V lookup: CDR1 ENHRY, CDR2 SYGVKD. The CDR3 region is CAISEARDNEQFF. Here the CDR3 DNA reads TGTGCCATCAGTGAGGCCAGGGACAATGAGCAGTTCTTC.

The chain combines TRBV4-2 with TRBJ2-7; D is possibly TRBD2 (6 bases). The germline V gene has CDR1 LGHNA and CDR2 YNFKEQ. Trimming stripped 0 bases from V and 2 bases from J, with 11 bases between. The CDR3 covers 15 residues. The CDR3 nucleotides are TGTGCCAGCAGCCAAGAGTTAGCGGAGGCCTACGAGCAGTACTTC. This encodes CASSQELAEAYEQYF.

This clone was seen once. The chain links TRBV2 to TRBJ2-3; TRBD1 matches at 9 bases. This CDR3 comprises 14 residues. V shed 7 bases, J shed 4 bases, and the junction held 6 bases outside the gene matches. Germline values: CDR1 SNHLY, CDR2 FYNNEI. CDR3 DNA: TGTGCCAGCAATAACAGGGGGCAGGCAGATACGCAGTATTTT. Its translation: CASNNRGQADTQYF. Combining the CDR3 with reference TRBV2 and TRBJ2-3 gives the whole variable domain EPEVTQTPSHQVTQMGQEVILRCVPISNHLYFYWYRQILGQKVEFLVSFYNNEISEKSEIFDDQFSVERPDGSNFTLKIRSTKLEDSAMYFCASNNRGQADTQYFGPGTRLTVL.

The J gene is TRBJ1-2, the V gene TRBV10-3; a weak D match, TRBD1 (5 bases). V was pared by 4 bases and J by 0 bases, with 12 bases between. This CDR3 has 15 residues. The V gene's germline CDR1 is ENHRY and CDR2 SYGVKD. This chain's CDR3 is CAISVRGDANYGYTF. In DNA, the CDR3 is TGTGCCATCAGTGTACGGGGGGATGCTAACTATGGCTACACCTTC.

The chain is built from TRBV27 and TRBJ2-7, with D possibly matching TRBD1 (6 bases). The length of the CDR3 is 14 residues. The V end lost 5 bases, the J end lost 1 base, and 12 bases lay between the germline ends. Per germline, CDR1 MNHEY and CDR2 SMNVEV (reference sequence). In DNA form, the CDR3 reads TGTGCCAGCAGTCCGCGGACAGCATCCTACGAGCAGTACTTC. Translated: CASSPRTASYEQYF.